The entry below gives a single TCR beta chain sequence along with its context. The sample originates from a study of cytomegalovirus exposure and HLA in healthy donors. PCR primers comprised 60 Vbeta and 13 Jbeta primers. Generated by immunoSEQ multiplex PCR, the TCRdb table keeps only in-frame clones and is missing some. Here the sample spans roughly 140,000 clones, around 65% being singletons. The V end lost 4 bases, the J end lost 6 bases, and 25 bases lay between the germline ends. This CDR3 has 18 residues. Germline CDR1 SGHRS, CDR2 YFSETQ. V usage is TRBV5-1 and J usage is TRBJ2-2; the D gene is possibly TRBD2 (6 bases). This receptor was taken from a woman under 40 in good health and CMV-seropositive. Sequenced input: PBMCs. CDR3 coding DNA: TGCGCCAGCAGCCCCACATGGGCCGGGAGAGAAAACGCCGGGGAGCTGTTTTTT. Its protein is CASSPTWAGRENAGELFF.